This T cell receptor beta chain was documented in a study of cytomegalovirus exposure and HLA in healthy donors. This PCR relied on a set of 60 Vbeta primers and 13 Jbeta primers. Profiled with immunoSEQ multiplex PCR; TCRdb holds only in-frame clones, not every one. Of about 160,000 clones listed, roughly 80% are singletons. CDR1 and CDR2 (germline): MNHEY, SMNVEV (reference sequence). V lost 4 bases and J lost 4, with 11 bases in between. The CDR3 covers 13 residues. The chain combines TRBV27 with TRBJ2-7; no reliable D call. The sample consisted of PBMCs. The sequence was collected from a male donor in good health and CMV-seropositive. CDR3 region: CASSYSSIYEQYF. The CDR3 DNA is TGTGCCAGCAGTTACTCCTCGATTTACGAGCAGTACTTC.